The sample holds a few counts of the clone carrying this T cell receptor beta chain. Here immunoSEQ multiplex PCR was the method, and the copy in TCRdb shows in-frame clones only, minus some. The sample shows under 300,000 clones, roughly 90% of them seen only once. These data originate in a study of blood T cell repertoires in COVID-19. Study at large: Acute and convalescent COVID-19 specimens originated in the United States, Italy and Spain.

The ends lost 8 bases at V and 7 bases at J; junction bases unmatched: 13. The V gene's germline CDR1 is MNHEY and CDR2 SVGAGI. There are 14 residues in the CDR3. Individuals drawn from 20 to 30 US areas were roughly 18 to 95 years old. Either two negative PCRs, clearance, or symptom resolution qualified Cohort 3 donors as recovered. The V and J genes are TRBV6-5 and TRBJ1-2, with TRBD1 identical over 7 bases. The clonotype originates from a man aged 35-49 years who had recovered from COVID-19. Sequencing used PBMCs or T cells enriched from blood (not recorded which). CDR3 residues: CASGIQTGVAGYTF. DNA of the CDR3: TGTGCCAGCGGGATTCAAACAGGGGTTGCTGGCTACACCTTC.